The next 3 T cell receptor beta chains were all read from a single sample in a study of blood T cell repertoires in COVID-19. Sequencing was performed with immunoSEQ multiplex PCR; in TCRdb, only in-frame clones are kept and a portion is missing. The table has fewer than 300,000 clones, approximately 87% seen once. Sequencing was done on a sample of peripheral blood. The receptors were sampled from a woman between 25 and 40 years old with COVID-19, enrolled during active disease.

The rearrangement joins TRBV29-1 to TRBJ2-1, with 10 bases lining up with TRBD2. Per the germline V gene, CDR1 is SQVTM and CDR2 is ANQGSEA. V lost 5 bases, J lost 8 bases, and 6 bases stayed unmatched. This CDR3 has 13 amino acids. The CDR3 protein is CSVPGTSEDEQFF. In DNA form, the CDR3 reads TGCAGCGTTCCCGGGACTAGCGAAGATGAGCAGTTCTTC.

This clone has just a few counts. The chain recombines TRBV10-1 with TRBJ2-7; D is perhaps TRBD2 (5 bases). The CDR3 contains 12 residues. V lost 3 bases, J lost 7 bases, and 10 bases lay in between. Germline CDR1 and CDR2: WNHNN and SYGVQD (reference sequence). The CDR3 region is CASSDGVREQYF. CDR3 bases: TGCGCCAGCAGTGACGGGGTCCGAGAGCAGTACTTC.

The chain has TRBV5-1 and TRBJ1-1, with D perhaps matching TRBD1 (6 bases). With 0 bases removed from V and 3 bases from J, the gap between germline ends came to 15 bases. The CDR3 spans 16 residues. Germline lookup yields CDR1 SGHRS and CDR2 YFSETQ. CDR3 nucleotide sequence: TGCGCCAGCAGCTTGGCGGTTAGGGGGGGCCACACTGAAGCTTTCTTT. Its protein product is CASSLAVRGGHTEAFF.